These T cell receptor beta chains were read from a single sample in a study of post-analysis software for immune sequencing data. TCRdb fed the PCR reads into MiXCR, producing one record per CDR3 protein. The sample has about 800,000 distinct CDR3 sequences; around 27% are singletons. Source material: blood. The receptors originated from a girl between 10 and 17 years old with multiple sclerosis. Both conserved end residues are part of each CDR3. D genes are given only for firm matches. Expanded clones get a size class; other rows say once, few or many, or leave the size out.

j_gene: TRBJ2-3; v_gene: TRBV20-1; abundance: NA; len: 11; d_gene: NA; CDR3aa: CSANWGQTQYF; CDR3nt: TGCAGTGCTAACTGGGGGCAAACGCAGTATTTT
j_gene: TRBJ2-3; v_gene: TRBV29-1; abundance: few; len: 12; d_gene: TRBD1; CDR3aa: CSVGDGQGPQYF; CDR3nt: TGCAGCGTTGGGGATGGACAGGGGCCGCAGTATTTT
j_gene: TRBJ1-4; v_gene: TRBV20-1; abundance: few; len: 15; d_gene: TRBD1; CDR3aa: CSAKANSRGWEKLFF; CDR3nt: TGCAGTGCTAAGGCCAATAGCAGGGGGTGGGAAAAACTGTTTTTT
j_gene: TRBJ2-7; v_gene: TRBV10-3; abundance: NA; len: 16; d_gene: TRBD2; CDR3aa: CAISGSRLAGAYEQYF; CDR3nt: TGTGCCATCAGTGGGTCAAGACTAGCGGGAGCCTACGAGCAGTACTTC
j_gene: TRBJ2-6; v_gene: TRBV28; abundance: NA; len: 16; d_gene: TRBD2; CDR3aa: CASSPGGVSGANVLTF; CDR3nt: TGTGCCAGCTCCCCGGGGGGAGTCTCTGGGGCCAACGTCCTGACTTTC
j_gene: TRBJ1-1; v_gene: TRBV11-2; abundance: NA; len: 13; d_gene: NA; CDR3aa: CASSFSTDTEAFF; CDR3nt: TGTGCCAGCAGCTTTTCAACGGACACTGAAGCTTTCTTT
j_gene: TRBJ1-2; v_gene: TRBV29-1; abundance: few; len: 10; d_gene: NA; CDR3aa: CSVLVGGYTF; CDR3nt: TGCAGCGTCCTCGTAGGTGGCTACACCTTC
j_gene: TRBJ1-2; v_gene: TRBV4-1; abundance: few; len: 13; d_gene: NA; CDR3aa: CASSQWSNSGYTF; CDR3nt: TGCGCCAGCAGCCAATGGTCCAACTCGGGCTACACCTTC
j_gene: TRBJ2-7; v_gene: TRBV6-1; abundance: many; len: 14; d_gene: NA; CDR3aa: CASSEGWTPIEQYF; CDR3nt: TGTGCCAGCAGTGAAGGGTGGACCCCCATCGAGCAGTACTTC
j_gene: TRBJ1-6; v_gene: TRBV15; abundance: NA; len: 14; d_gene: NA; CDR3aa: CATTRDSVGSPLHF; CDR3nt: TGTGCCACCACCCGGGATTCGGTAGGATCACCCCTCCACTTT
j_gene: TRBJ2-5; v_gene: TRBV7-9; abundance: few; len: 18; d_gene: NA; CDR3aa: CASSNALGSNRREETQYF; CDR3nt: TGTGCCAGCAGCAACGCCTTAGGGTCAAACAGGAGGGAAGAGACCCAGTACTTC
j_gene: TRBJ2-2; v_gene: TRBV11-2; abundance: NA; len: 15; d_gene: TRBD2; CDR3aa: CASSSFLAGGGELFF; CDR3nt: TGTGCCAGCAGCTCTTTTCTAGCGGGAGGAGGGGAGCTGTTTTTT
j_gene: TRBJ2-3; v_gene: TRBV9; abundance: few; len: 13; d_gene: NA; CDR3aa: CASSDPGSDTQYF; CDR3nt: TGTGCCAGCAGCGATCCCGGATCAGATACGCAGTATTTT
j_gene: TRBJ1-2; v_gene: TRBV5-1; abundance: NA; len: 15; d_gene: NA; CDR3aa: CASSSTVGGNYGYTF; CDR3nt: TGCGCCAGCAGCTCGACTGTTGGGGGTAACTATGGCTACACCTTC
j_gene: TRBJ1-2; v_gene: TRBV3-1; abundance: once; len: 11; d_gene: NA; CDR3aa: CASSQRRAHTF; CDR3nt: TGTGCCAGCAGCCAGAGGAGGGCTCACACCTTC
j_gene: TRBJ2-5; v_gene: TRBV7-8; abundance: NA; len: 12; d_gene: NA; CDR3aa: CASSQTGKTQYF; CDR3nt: TGTGCCAGCAGTCAAACCGGGAAGACCCAGTACTTC
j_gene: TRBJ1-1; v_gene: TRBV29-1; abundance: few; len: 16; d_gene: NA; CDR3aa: CSVGHPRPDGHTEAFF; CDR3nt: TGCAGCGTTGGTCATCCCCGCCCGGACGGGCACACTGAAGCTTTCTTT
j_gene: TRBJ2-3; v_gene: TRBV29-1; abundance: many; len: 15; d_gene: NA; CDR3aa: CSGVRRTTGPDTQYF; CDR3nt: TGCAGCGGCGTACGACGGACTACAGGCCCAGATACGCAGTATTTT
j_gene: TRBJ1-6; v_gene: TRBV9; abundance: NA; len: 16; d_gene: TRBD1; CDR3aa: CASSVSQGAHNSPLHF; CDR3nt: TGTGCCAGCAGCGTATCGCAGGGGGCGCATAATTCACCCCTCCACTTT
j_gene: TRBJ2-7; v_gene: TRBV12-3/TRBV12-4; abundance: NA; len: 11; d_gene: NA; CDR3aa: CASTRVHEQYF; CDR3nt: TGTGCCAGCACGAGGGTGCACGAGCAGTACTTC
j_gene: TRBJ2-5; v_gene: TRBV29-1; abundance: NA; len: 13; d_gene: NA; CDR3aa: CSARREIGETQYF; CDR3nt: TGCAGCGCCCGACGGGAGATTGGAGAGACCCAGTACTTC
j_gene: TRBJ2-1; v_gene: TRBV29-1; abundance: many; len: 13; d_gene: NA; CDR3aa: CSSRRGRNNEQFF; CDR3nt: TGCAGCTCGAGGCGGGGACGCAACAATGAGCAGTTCTTC
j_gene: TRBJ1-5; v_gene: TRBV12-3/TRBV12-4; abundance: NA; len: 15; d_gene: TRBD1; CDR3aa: CAGSLTGATNQPQHF; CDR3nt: TGTGCCGGCAGTTTAACAGGGGCGACCAATCAGCCCCAGCATTTT
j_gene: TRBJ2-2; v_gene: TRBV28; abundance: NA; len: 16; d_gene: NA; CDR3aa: CASSSSRDLNTGELFF; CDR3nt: TGTGCCAGCAGTAGCAGCCGGGACTTGAACACCGGGGAGCTGTTTTTT
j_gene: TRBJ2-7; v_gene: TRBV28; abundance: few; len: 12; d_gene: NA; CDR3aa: CASSSGLDEQYF; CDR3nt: TGTGCCAGCAGTTCTGGGTTGGACGAGCAGTACTTC
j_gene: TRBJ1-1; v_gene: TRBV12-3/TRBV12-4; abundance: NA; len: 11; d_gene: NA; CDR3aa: CASSLKFEAFF; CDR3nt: TGTGCCAGCAGTTTAAAGTTCGAAGCTTTCTTT
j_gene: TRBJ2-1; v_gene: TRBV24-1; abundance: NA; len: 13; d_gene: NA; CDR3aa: CATSDSYRETQFF; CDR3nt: TGTGCCACCAGTGATTCCTACCGAGAGACCCAGTTCTTC
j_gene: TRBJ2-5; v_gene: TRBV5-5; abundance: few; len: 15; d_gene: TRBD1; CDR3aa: CASSQEDRVQETQYF; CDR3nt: TGTGCCAGCAGCCAGGAGGACAGGGTGCAAGAGACCCAGTACTTC
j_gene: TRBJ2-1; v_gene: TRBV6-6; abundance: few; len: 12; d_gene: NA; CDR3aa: CASSPNTGEQFF; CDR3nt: TGTGCCAGCAGTCCCAATACTGGGGAGCAGTTCTTC
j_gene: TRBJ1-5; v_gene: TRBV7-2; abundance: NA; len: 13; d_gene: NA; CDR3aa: CASSLLTLQPQHF; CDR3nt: TGTGCCAGCAGCTTATTAACGCTTCAGCCCCAGCATTTT
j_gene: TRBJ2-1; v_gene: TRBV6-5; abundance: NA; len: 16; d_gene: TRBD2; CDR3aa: CASRRIAGGRLNEQFF; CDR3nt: TGTGCCAGCAGGCGGATAGCGGGGGGCCGTCTCAATGAGCAGTTCTTC
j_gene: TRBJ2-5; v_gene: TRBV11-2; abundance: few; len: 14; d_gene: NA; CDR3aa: CASSEGGLRETQYF; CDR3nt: TGTGCCAGCAGCGAGGGGGGGCTTCGTGAGACCCAGTACTTC
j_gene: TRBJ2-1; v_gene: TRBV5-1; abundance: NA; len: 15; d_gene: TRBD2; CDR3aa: CASSGREGLNNEQFF; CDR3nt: TGCGCCAGCAGCGGGCGGGAGGGCCTAAACAATGAGCAGTTCTTC
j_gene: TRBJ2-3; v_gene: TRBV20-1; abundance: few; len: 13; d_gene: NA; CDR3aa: CSARDVRRRGQYF; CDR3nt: NA
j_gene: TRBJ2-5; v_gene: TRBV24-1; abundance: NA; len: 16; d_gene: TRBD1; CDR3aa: CATSEAGQGERETQYF; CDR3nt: TGTGCCACCAGTGAAGCTGGTCAGGGGGAACGGGAGACCCAGTACTTC
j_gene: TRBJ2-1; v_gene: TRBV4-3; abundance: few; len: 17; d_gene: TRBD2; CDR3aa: CASRPGTSGRAYNEQFF; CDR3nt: TGCGCCAGCAGACCCGGGACTAGCGGGAGGGCCTACAATGAGCAGTTCTTC
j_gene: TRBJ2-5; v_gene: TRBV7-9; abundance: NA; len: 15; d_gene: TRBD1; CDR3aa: CASSSTFRGQETQYF; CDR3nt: TGTGCCAGCAGCTCAACATTCAGGGGGCAAGAGACCCAGTACTTC
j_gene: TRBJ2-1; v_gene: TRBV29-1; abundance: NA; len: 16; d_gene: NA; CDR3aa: CSIEGLGTSSYNEQFF; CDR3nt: TGCAGCATTGAAGGCTTGGGGACAAGCTCCTACAATGAGCAGTTCTTC
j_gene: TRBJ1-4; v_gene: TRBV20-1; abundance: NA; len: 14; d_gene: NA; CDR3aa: CSAGNREGNEKLFF; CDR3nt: TGCAGTGCTGGCAACAGGGAGGGTAATGAAAAACTGTTTTTT
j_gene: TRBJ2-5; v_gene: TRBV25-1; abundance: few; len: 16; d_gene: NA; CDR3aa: CASSEWLRGRGETQYF; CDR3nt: TGTGCCAGCAGTGAATGGCTCCGAGGTCGTGGAGAGACCCAGTACTTC
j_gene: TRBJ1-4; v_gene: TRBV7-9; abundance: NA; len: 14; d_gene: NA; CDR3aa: CASSLGTNGEKLFF; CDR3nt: TGTGCCAGCAGCTTAGGGACAAACGGTGAAAAACTGTTTTTT